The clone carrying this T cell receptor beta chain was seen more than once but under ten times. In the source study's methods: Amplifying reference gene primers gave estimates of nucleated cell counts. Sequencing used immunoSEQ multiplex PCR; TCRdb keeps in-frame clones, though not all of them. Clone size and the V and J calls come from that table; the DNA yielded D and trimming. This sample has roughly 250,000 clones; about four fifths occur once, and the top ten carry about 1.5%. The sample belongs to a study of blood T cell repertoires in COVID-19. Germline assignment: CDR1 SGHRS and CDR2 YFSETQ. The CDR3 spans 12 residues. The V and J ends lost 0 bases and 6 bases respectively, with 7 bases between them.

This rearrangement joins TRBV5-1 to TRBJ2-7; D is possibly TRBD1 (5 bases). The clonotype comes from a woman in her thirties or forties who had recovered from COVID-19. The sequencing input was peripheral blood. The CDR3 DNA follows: TGCGCCAGCAGCTTGGCAGGGCTCGAGCAGTACTTC. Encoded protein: CASSLAGLEQYF.